This T cell receptor (beta chain) was observed in a study of T cells after yellow fever vaccination (dated by TCRdb to about 2019). A note on the overall study: The SMART-Seq v4 Ultra Low Input RNA kit was used to prepare libraries from fractions with low cell numbers. To follow T-cell clones before and after primary and booster YFV17D yellow fever vaccination, bulk TCR alpha and beta repertoires were sequenced over time. The cohort comprised two healthy male donors, one aged 18 to 29 and one aged 30 to 40 years. Blood samples were taken at several timepoints before and after primary and secondary immunization, and bulk PBMC replicates and cell subsets were isolated.

About this clonotype: The clone's antigen remains unknown. The record has no base qualities; no much larger clone is one base away.

The germline V and J ends show losses of 4 bases and 5 bases respectively, and no gene match explains 7 bases of the junction. The CDR3 has 15 amino acids, counting the end cysteine and phenylalanine. The retained sequence is limited to the CDR3, 45 bases, with the frame set at the first base. CDR1 and CDR2 were assigned from the germline V gene (reference sequence) as SEHNR and FQNEAQ. Results the study describes overall, beyond this receptor: After the booster, most clones that had expanded after primary vaccination were detected again (over 95% of CD4 and over 75% of CD8), suggesting broad maintenance of memory. A small share of clonotypes occurred in both CD4 and CD8 compartments, likely arising from convergent recombination. FACS-sorted repertoires could contain abundant contaminating clonotypes from the bulk population, so computational filtering was required. The secondary T-cell response was found to be weaker but faster than the primary response, with a peak reached on day 5 rather than on day 15. Because the study included only a couple of donors, the extent to which the findings can be generalized is limited.

TCR cDNA was synthesized by 5'RACE template switching, which introduced a universal primer site and unique molecular identifiers. Priming of cDNA synthesis was performed from both the TCR alpha and TCR beta constant segments. Library amplification involved two PCR steps, and the second step added sample barcodes and sequencing adapters. Libraries were sequenced on Illumina HiSeq 2500 (2x100 bp) or NovaSeq (2x150 bp). Turning to the authors' computational methods: Reads were demultiplexed and collapsed into UMI consensus sequences with MIGEC, and V(D)J alignment was performed with MiXCR. Clonotypes responding to the vaccine were identified with edgeR on replicate PBMC samples, with the criteria of FDR below 0.01 and a log2 fold change above 5 up to day 15. Each bulk clonotype received a CD4 or CD8 identity based on whether the sequenced CD4 or CD8 repertoire contained that clonotype at higher abundance. Through fastp at Q25 and MiXCR, TCRdb rebuilt clones from the public reads, retaining in-frame beta chains. Every CDR3 protein is listed once, alongside the most common genes and DNA of its rows. Here the V and J calls rest on TCRdb's processing, not on the authors' analysis. Across this sample there are more than 450,000 distinct CDR3 sequences, with 21% seen only once. The top ten constitute about 16% of the sample.

The treatment or condition label, read with the paper, signifies: live attenuated yellow fever vaccine strain. At every blood-draw timepoint, two biological replicates of bulk PBMCs were collected. A standard Ficoll-Paque protocol was used to isolate PBMCs from peripheral blood. TriZol was used to extract RNA from bulk PBMCs, from CD4 and CD8 fractions, and from dextramer-positive and dextramer-negative fractions. This sample comprised PBMCs, obtained 20 to 25 days after the first yellow fever vaccination. The chain employs TRBV7-9 and TRBJ2-1; 8 central nucleotides agree with TRBD1. This clonotype originated in a man between 18 and 29 years old who received the YFV17D yellow fever vaccine. The nucleotides read TGTGCCAGCAGCTCCTACGGGACAGGACACAATGAGCAGTTCTTC. Translation gives CASSSYGTGHNEQFF. When the CDR3 is completed using the reference TRBV7-9 and TRBJ2-1 genes on either side, the full variable domain is DTGVSQNPRHKITKRGQNVTFRCDPISEHNRLYWYRQTLGQGPEFLTYFQNEAQLEKSRLLSDRFSAERPKGSFSTLEIQRTEQGDSAMYLCASSSYGTGHNEQFFGPGTRLTVL.